What follows are 17 T cell receptor beta chains derived from one specimen sequenced in a study of early T cells in non-severe SARS-CoV-2 infection. One entry per CDR3 protein results from TCRdb running MiXCR on the 5' RACE reads. The sample has around 44,000 distinct CDR3 sequences, around 10% seen once. The sample comprised whole blood. These receptors all come from an adult who was a healthcare worker with PCR-confirmed SARS-CoV-2 infection or an uninfected control (not recorded which).

Concerning this clonotype itself: A read error is possible here, since a much larger clone lies one base away. The J gene is TRBJ1-4, the V gene TRBV5-1; D not resolved. Germline V gene lookup returns CDR1 SGHRS and CDR2 YFSETQ. CDR3 size: 15 residues. The CDR3 spells CTSRGGGIRNEKLFF. DNA of the CDR3: TGCACCAGCCGGGGAGGCGGGATTCGAAATGAAAAACTGTTTTTT.

This clonotype was counted ten times or more. V usage is TRBV20-1 and J usage is TRBJ1-4, with 8 positions matching TRBD1. In germline, CDR1 is DFQATT, CDR2 SNEGSKA (reference sequence). Germline trimming cut 3 bases from V and 10 bases from J; bases unmatched to any gene: 16. This CDR3 spans 16 amino acids. The DNA for the CDR3 is TGCAGTGCTAGTACCCACGAGACAGGGGTCTATGGAAAACTGTTTTTT. Protein product: CSASTHETGVYGKLFF.

This clonotype was picked up a small number of times. The V and J genes are TRBV29-1 and TRBJ1-2; a possible D gene is TRBD1 (5 bases). The CDR3 has 12 residues. Per the germline V gene, CDR1 is SQVTM and CDR2 is ANQGSEA. With 7 bases removed from V and 9 bases from J, the gap between germline ends came to 18 bases. In DNA, the CDR3 is TGCAGCGGAATGACAGCAAAGGATCGCTACACCTTC. This encodes CSGMTAKDRYTF. Complete variable domain (other parts from reference TRBV29-1 and TRBJ1-2): SAVISQKPSRDICQRGTSLTIQCQVDSQVTMMFWYRQQPGQSLTLIATANQGSEATYESGFVIDKFPISRPNLTFSTLTVSNMSPEDSSIYLCSGMTAKDRYTFGSGTRLTVV.

The V gene is TRBV30, the J gene TRBJ1-5; D is ambiguous. The V gene's germline CDR1 is GTSNPN and CDR2 SVGIG (reference sequence). This CDR3 has 13 residues. Trimming removed 0 bases at V and 1 base at J, with 4 bases between. This CDR3 is CAWSVGSNQPQHF. The CDR3 coding sequence is TGTGCCTGGAGTGTAGGAAGCAATCAGCCCCAGCATTTT.

A few counts support this clonotype. V and J are TRBV4-2 and TRBJ2-3; 10 nucleotides match TRBD2. In germline, CDR1 is LGHNA, CDR2 YNFKEQ. There are 17 residues in the CDR3. The ends lost 3 bases at V and 4 bases at J; junction bases unmatched: 10. The CDR3 protein is CASSQDFPGTSADTQYF. CDR3 in DNA: TGTGCCAGCAGCCAGGACTTTCCCGGGACTAGCGCAGATACGCAGTATTTT.

Concerning this clonotype itself: Since a much larger clone is just one base distant, this may be a read error. V and J are TRBV5-5 and TRBJ1-1; a possible D gene is TRBD1 (5 bases). In germline, CDR1 is SGHKS, CDR2 YYEKEE (reference sequence). CDR3 length: 14 amino acids. CDR3 protein: CVSSSRQRNTEAFF. The CDR3 bases are TGTGTCAGCAGCTCGAGACAGAGAAACACTGAAGCTTTCTTT. Looking up the rest from reference TRBV5-5 and TRBJ1-1 gives the full variable domain: DAGVTQSPTHLIKTRGQQVTLRCSPISGHKSVSWYQQVLGQGPQFIFQYYEKEERGRGNFPDRFSARQFPNYSSELNVNALLLGDSALYLCVSSSRQRNTEAFFGQGTRLTVV.

This clonotype has more than one count but fewer than ten. The chain is built from TRBV5-5 and TRBJ2-1; tentative D call: TRBD2 (5 bases). The CDR3 has 12 residues. The germline V and J ends were trimmed by 7 bases and 2 bases, with 7 bases remaining between them. The germline gives CDR1 SGHKS, CDR2 YYEKEE (reference sequence). The CDR3 region is CASEGTYNEQFF. In nucleotides, the CDR3 is TGTGCCAGCGAGGGAACCTACAATGAGCAGTTCTTC. The full variable domain, its missing parts supplied by reference TRBV5-5 and TRBJ2-1, is DAGVTQSPTHLIKTRGQQVTLRCSPISGHKSVSWYQQVLGQGPQFIFQYYEKEERGRGNFPDRFSARQFPNYSSELNVNALLLGDSALYLCASEGTYNEQFFGPGTRLTVL.

V and J are TRBV7-2 and TRBJ2-3; 7 nucleotides match TRBD2. The germline V gene encodes CDR1 SGHTA and CDR2 FQGNSA. This CDR3 comprises 16 residues. Trimming removed 0 bases from V and 2 bases from J; junction bases left unmatched: 5. Here the CDR3 reads CASSLAIAGITDTQYF. CDR3 DNA sequence: TGTGCCAGCAGCTTAGCCATAGCGGGCATCACAGATACGCAGTATTTT.

This clonotype was counted a few times. The CDR3 DNA reads TGTGCCAGCAGCGTAGGTAGTGAGCAGTTCTTC. This sequence encodes CASSVGSEQFF. This chain joins TRBV9 and TRBJ2-1; D not certain. With 0 bases removed from V and 9 bases from J, the gap between germline ends came to 4 bases. This CDR3 spans 11 amino acids. Germline CDR1 SGDLS, CDR2 YYNGEE.

This clonotype has a count of ten or more. The V and J genes are TRBV7-9 and TRBJ1-4; 7 bases agree with TRBD1. With 5 bases clipped from V and 8 bases from J, the junction kept 8 bases outside the gene matches. This CDR3 is 14 amino acids long. Germline V gene lookup returns CDR1 SEHNR and CDR2 FQNEAQ (reference sequence). The CDR3 sequence is CASSPDRAGEKLFF. CDR3 in DNA: TGTGCCAGCAGCCCTGACAGGGCGGGGGAAAAACTGTTTTTT.

This clonotype was observed many times. The chain links TRBV6-1 to TRBJ2-1; D unclear. Germline V gene sequence: CDR1 MNHNS, CDR2 SASEGT. CDR3 size: 11 residues. Trimming removed 10 bases at V and 9 bases at J, with 13 bases between. The CDR3 DNA follows: TGTGCCACGACTCTAGTATTTGAGCAGTTCTTC. It translates to CATTLVFEQFF.

In this sample, this clonotype turned up many times. The chain links TRBV19 to TRBJ2-7; possible D gene TRBD1, 5 bases. The CDR3 is 12 amino acids. The germline V gene encodes CDR1 LNHDA and CDR2 SQIVND (reference sequence). Trimming pared 7 bases from V and 5 bases from J, leaving 12 bases between. CDR3 nucleotide sequence: TGTGCCAGTACATCAGGGATCAACGAGCAGTACTTC. It codes for CASTSGINEQYF.

The V call is TRBV7-9, the J call TRBJ2-1; weak D call: TRBD2 (6 bases). The CDR3 length is 12 residues. V was clipped by 6 bases and J by 10 bases, with 13 bases between them. Germline V lookup: CDR1 SEHNR, CDR2 FQNEAQ (reference sequence). DNA of the CDR3: TGTGCCAGCAGGCACGTGGAGGGAGAGCAGTTCTTC. Protein: CASRHVEGEQFF.

This clonotype was observed at least ten times. The V gene is TRBV12-3 or TRBV12-4, the J gene TRBJ2-2; D possibly corresponds to TRBD2 (6 bases). This CDR3 has 16 residues. Trimming took 5 bases from V and 3 from J, leaving 16 bases between them. CDR3 sequence: CASSPRLGGDTGELFF. The CDR3 DNA sequence: TGTGCCAGCAGTCCGAGACTAGGAGGGGACACCGGGGAGCTGTTTTTT.

This clonotype has just a few counts. This sequence joins TRBV15 and TRBJ1-1; D is uncertain. Trimming left V 0 bases short and J 2 bases short, with 10 bases between. CDR3 length: 15 residues. Per germline, CDR1 LNHNV and CDR2 YYDKDF (reference sequence). CDR3 amino acids: CATSRDRASNTEAFF. The CDR3 nucleotides read TGTGCCACCAGCAGAGATAGAGCGAGCAACACTGAAGCTTTCTTT.

Concerning this clonotype: This may be a read error: a much more frequent sequence differs by one nucleotide. V is TRBV15 and J is TRBJ2-3, with 10 positions matching TRBD1. Germline values: CDR1 LNHNV, CDR2 YYDKDF (reference sequence). CDR3 length equals 16 residues. CDR3 in amino acids: CPTSRVLGQGPDTQYF. CDR3 DNA sequence: TGTCCCACCAGCAGAGTTCTGGGACAGGGGCCAGATACGCAGTATTTT.

This clonotype was recorded many times. The genes are TRBV29-1 and TRBJ2-3, with 13 bases matching TRBD2. The V gene's germline CDR1 is SQVTM and CDR2 ANQGSEA. Trimming cost V 4 bases and J 1 base; bases outside gene matches: 2. The CDR3 has 15 residues. Here the CDR3 reads CSVGGLAGGTDTQYF. The CDR3, as DNA: TGCAGCGTTGGTGGACTAGCGGGGGGCACAGATACGCAGTATTTT.